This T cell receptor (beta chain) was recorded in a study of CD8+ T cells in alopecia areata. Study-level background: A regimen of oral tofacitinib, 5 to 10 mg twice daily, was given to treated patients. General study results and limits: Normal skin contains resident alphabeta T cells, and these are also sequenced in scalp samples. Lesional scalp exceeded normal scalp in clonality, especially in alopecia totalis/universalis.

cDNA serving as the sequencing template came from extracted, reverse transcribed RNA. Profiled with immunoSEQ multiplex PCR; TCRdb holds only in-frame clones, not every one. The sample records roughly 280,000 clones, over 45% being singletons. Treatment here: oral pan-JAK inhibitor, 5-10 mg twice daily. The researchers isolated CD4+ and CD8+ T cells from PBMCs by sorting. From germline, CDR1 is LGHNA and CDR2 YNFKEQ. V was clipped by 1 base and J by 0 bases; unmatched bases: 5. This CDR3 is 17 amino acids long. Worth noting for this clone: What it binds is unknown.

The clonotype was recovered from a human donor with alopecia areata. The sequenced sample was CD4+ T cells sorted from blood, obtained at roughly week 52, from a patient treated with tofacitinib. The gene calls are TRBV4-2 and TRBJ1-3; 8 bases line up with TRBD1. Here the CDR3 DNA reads TGTGCCAGCAGCCAAGGGCGGGACAGGTACTCTGGAAACACCATATATTTT. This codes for CASSQGRDRYSGNTIYF.